The 31 T cell receptor beta chains below all came from one sample that was sequenced in a study of cytomegalovirus exposure and HLA in healthy donors (TCRdb year 2017). Library preparation employed the immunoSEQ multiplex PCR assay. The table was pulled from immuneACCESS by TCRdb, which kept in-frame rearrangements only. Such tables lose some clones; where checked, under half of the loss comes from unresolved V genes, and the rest has no known cause. Within this sample are roughly 220,000 clones, with 90% to 95% of them counted one time only. The top ten clones comprise roughly 1% of the sample. The specimen sequenced was PBMCs. The source is a woman younger than 30 in good health and CMV-seronegative.

V gene TRBV6-5 combines with J gene TRBJ2-7; 8 bases align to TRBD1. The CDR3 is 16 residues long. The V and J ends lost 2 bases and 5 bases, in that order; junction bases with no gene match: 11. CDR1 and CDR2 from the germline V gene are MNHEY and SVGAGI. For the CDR3, the DNA is TGTGCCAGCAGTTACCGGGGACAGGCGGCTACCCACGAGCAGTACTTC. Translation gives CASSYRGQAATHEQYF.

CDR3 coding DNA: TGTGCCTGGAGTGTCCGGGGGACCTATGGCTACACCTTC. It encodes CAWSVRGTYGYTF. The chain couples TRBV30 to TRBJ1-2; a weak D match, TRBD1 (5 bases). The germline CDR1 and CDR2 sequences are GTSNPN and SVGIG (reference sequence). The CDR3 extends over 13 amino acids. Trimming left V 0 bases short and J 4 bases short, with 9 bases between.

This chain connects TRBV6-5 to TRBJ1-2; D unclear. Germline CDR1 is MNHEY and CDR2 is SVGAGI. Trimming left V 5 bases short and J 8 bases short, with 18 bases between. The CDR3 has 14 amino acids. The CDR3 DNA is TGTGCCAGCAGTCGCACGAATCGGGAAGGAGGCTACACCTTC. This encodes CASSRTNREGGYTF.

This clone was observed once. The genes are TRBV28 and TRBJ1-2; a weak D match, TRBD1 (6 bases). This CDR3 has 17 amino acids. In germline, CDR1 is MDHEN, CDR2 SYDVKM. V lost 3 bases to trimming and J lost 0 bases, with 17 bases between them. CDR3 region: CASSFGAGVQSNYGYTF. CDR3 nucleotides: TGTGCCAGCAGTTTCGGGGCAGGGGTTCAATCTAACTATGGCTACACCTTC.

The chain recombines TRBV7-9 with TRBJ1-2; 9 positions agree with TRBD1. The CDR3 totals 14 residues. CDR1 and CDR2 from the germline V gene are SEHNR and FQNEAQ (reference sequence). V dropped 5 bases and J dropped 10; count of bases not matched to a gene: 11. The CDR3 region has the DNA TGTGCCAGCAGCAACACCGGGACAGGGCGATACTACACCTTC. It encodes CASSNTGTGRYYTF.

This chain joins TRBV27 and TRBJ1-2, with TRBD1 matching 7 bases. CDR3 size: 16 residues. Germline V gene sequence: CDR1 MNHEY, CDR2 SMNVEV (reference sequence). The V and J ends lost 6 bases and 2 bases, in that order; junction bases with no gene match: 12. CDR3 bases: TGTGCCAGCAGGAGACCCGGGACAGTACTAAACTATGGCTACACCTTC. It codes for CASRRPGTVLNYGYTF.

The chain uses TRBV5-1 and TRBJ1-2; no clear D gene. CDR1 is SGHRS and CDR2 is YFSETQ in the germline V gene. The CDR3 is made up of 14 amino acids. V was shortened by 1 base and J by 0 bases, with 7 bases between the two germline ends. This CDR3 is CASSLTAANYGYTF. The CDR3 DNA reads as TGCGCCAGCAGCTTGACAGCAGCTAACTATGGCTACACCTTC.

This rearrangement joins TRBV28 to TRBJ1-3, with D possibly matching TRBD1 (5 bases). This CDR3 spans 14 amino acids. CDR1 and CDR2 (germline): MDHEN, SYDVKM. The ends were cut back, 8 bases at V and 0 bases at J, with 11 bases in the middle. CDR3 DNA: TGTGCCAGCGAAGACAGAGGCTCTGGAAACACCATATATTTT. Amino acids: CASEDRGSGNTIYF.

This chain links TRBV29-1 with TRBJ2-7, with D unclear. CDR1 is SQVTM and CDR2 is ANQGSEA in the germline V gene. Trimming pared 0 bases from V and 2 bases from J, leaving 8 bases between. This CDR3 contains 13 residues. This chain's CDR3 is CSVEDTQTYEQYF. The CDR3 nucleotides are TGCAGCGTTGAAGATACCCAGACCTACGAGCAGTACTTC.

CDR3 loop: CASSVVATGGGYGYTF. In nucleotides, the CDR3 is TGTGCCAGCAGCGTAGTGGCGACAGGGGGCGGCTATGGCTACACCTTC. The V gene is TRBV9, the J gene TRBJ1-2, with 10 bases that match TRBD1. This CDR3 has 16 residues. With 0 bases clipped from V and 4 bases from J, the junction kept 6 bases outside the gene matches. CDR1 and CDR2 from the germline V gene are SGDLS and YYNGEE.

This chain uses TRBV29-1 with TRBJ1-1, with D unclear. CDR3 length equals 13 residues. V was clipped by 6 bases and J by 3 bases, with 14 bases between them. Per the germline V gene, CDR1 is SQVTM and CDR2 is ANQGSEA. CDR3 coding DNA: TGCAGCGTCGGGAGAGGGTTGGACACTGAAGCTTTCTTT. Protein: CSVGRGLDTEAFF.

The rearrangement uses TRBV15 and TRBJ2-7, with a possible D match to TRBD2 (6 bases). This CDR3 contains 16 residues. Germline values: CDR1 LNHNV, CDR2 YYDKDF (reference sequence). Trimming removed 0 bases from V and 4 bases from J, with 16 bases in between. The CDR3: CATSRESAGIGYEQYF. CDR3 bases: TGTGCCACCAGCAGAGAATCGGCGGGGATAGGGTACGAGCAGTACTTC.

The V call is TRBV10-2, the J call TRBJ1-2, with 8 bases identical to TRBD1. This CDR3 has 16 residues. V trimming: 2 bases; J trimming: 8 bases; junction bases outside the gene matches: 13. Germline values: CDR1 WSHSY, CDR2 SAAADI. The DNA of the CDR3 is TGCGCCAGCAGTGAGGTTTTGGACAGGGCATCGGAAGGCTACACCTTC. This gives the protein CASSEVLDRASEGYTF.

The CDR3 region is CASSDGLAGRRDTQYF. CDR3 DNA: TGTGCCTCGTCCGACGGCCTAGCGGGCCGAAGGGATACGCAGTATTTT. This chain connects TRBV30 to TRBJ2-3; 8 nucleotides align to TRBD2. The CDR3 consists of 16 residues. Germline CDR1 is GTSNPN and CDR2 is SVGIG (reference sequence). V shed 7 bases, J shed 6 bases, and the junction held 18 bases outside the gene matches. The variable domain in full, completed from reference TRBV30 and TRBJ2-3, reads SQTIHQWPATLVQPVGSPLSLECTVEGTSNPNLYWYRQAAGRGLQLLFYSVGIGQISSEVPQNLSASRPQDRQFILSSKKLLLSDSGFYLCASSDGLAGRRDTQYFGPGTRLTVL.

The chain carries TRBV2 and TRBJ2-1; the match to TRBD1 covers 8 bases. J was trimmed by 3 bases and V by 9 bases; bases with no gene match: 7. The CDR3 is 14 amino acids. The germline gives CDR1 SNHLY, CDR2 FYNNEI. In DNA form, the CDR3 reads TGTGCCAGTGGGACCGACAGGGGCTACAATGAGCAGTTCTTC. Translated: CASGTDRGYNEQFF.

The chain links TRBV4-1 to TRBJ1-2; 8 bases align to TRBD1. The junction had 16 bases not matched to a gene; V was cut back by 0 bases and J by 1 base. Germline loops: CDR1 MGHRA, CDR2 YSYEKL. The CDR3 runs 20 residues. CDR3 in amino acids: CASSQDYARQGAPGNYGYTF. In DNA form, the CDR3 reads TGCGCCAGCAGCCAAGATTATGCTAGGCAGGGGGCACCGGGTAACTATGGCTACACCTTC.

The gene calls are TRBV28 and TRBJ1-5; 8 bases fit TRBD1. Germline V gene sequence: CDR1 MDHEN, CDR2 SYDVKM. The CDR3 length is 15 residues. The V gene end was trimmed by 1 base and the J gene end by 4 bases; junction bases not matched to a gene: 3. The CDR3 is CASSLSRGRNQPQHF. In DNA form, the CDR3 reads TGTGCCAGCAGTTTATCCAGGGGGCGAAATCAGCCCCAGCATTTT. Using reference TRBV28 and TRBJ1-5 for the parts outside the CDR3, the full variable domain is DVKVTQSSRYLVKRTGEKVFLECVQDMDHENMFWYRQDPGLGLRLIYFSYDVKMKEKGDIPEGYSVSREKKERFSLILESASTNQTSMYLCASSLSRGRNQPQHFGDGTRLSIL.

The CDR3 here is CATSRVAGGQPQHF. CDR3 nucleotide sequence: TGTGCCACCAGCAGAGTAGCGGGGGGTCAGCCCCAGCATTTT. The genes are TRBV15 and TRBJ1-5; D is perhaps TRBD1 (5 bases). V was cut by 1 base and J by 6 bases, with 10 bases left in between. The CDR3 length is 14 residues. From germline, CDR1 is LNHNV and CDR2 YYDKDF (reference sequence).

This chain uses TRBV10-3 with TRBJ2-2; 11 nucleotides match TRBD1. V was pared by 6 bases and J by 6 bases, with 3 bases of the junction left unmatched. Germline loops: CDR1 ENHRY, CDR2 SYGVKD. The CDR3 is 14 residues long. This CDR3 reads CAIRDRGLSGELFF. The CDR3 nucleotides read TGTGCCATCAGGGACAGGGGGCTTTCCGGGGAGCTGTTTTTT.

This clone was found once. The chain joins TRBV4-1 to TRBJ2-7; 10 bases match TRBD2. The CDR3 covers 15 residues. After removal of 2 bases from V and 3 bases from J, the junction contained 4 bases not matched to a gene. The germline V gene has CDR1 MGHRA and CDR2 YSYEKL. This CDR3 reads CASSQRTSGLYEQYF. The CDR3 bases are TGCGCCAGCAGCCAAAGGACTAGCGGTCTCTACGAGCAGTACTTC.

The gene calls are TRBV11-2 and TRBJ2-7; D is ambiguous. Trimming shortened V by 1 base and J by 0 bases, and 7 bases separated the two germline ends. Germline V gene lookup returns CDR1 SGHAT and CDR2 FQNNGV. The CDR3 totals 14 residues. CDR3 sequence: CASSLGRGSYEQYF. Here the CDR3 DNA reads TGTGCCAGCAGCTTAGGTCGAGGCTCCTACGAGCAGTACTTC.

The chain couples TRBV5-1 to TRBJ2-7, with 9 bases lining up with TRBD1. Losses at the gene ends were 3 bases for V and 3 bases for J; bases not matched to a gene: 7. The CDR3 spans 15 residues. CDR1 SGHRS and CDR2 YFSETQ come from the germline V gene. The CDR3 DNA follows: TGCGCCAGCAGCTCCCGGACAGGGGTTTACTACGAGCAGTACTTC. It yields the protein CASSSRTGVYYEQYF.

The genes are TRBV28 and TRBJ2-1; 10 nucleotides match TRBD2. Per germline, CDR1 MDHEN and CDR2 SYDVKM. The CDR3 has 14 amino acids. J lost 7 bases, V lost 10 bases, and 10 bases had no gene match. CDR3 DNA: TGTGCCACCGAAGAGGTGACTAGCGGGAATGAGCAGTTCTTC. It translates to CATEEVTSGNEQFF.

J is TRBJ2-7 and V is TRBV25-1; possibly TRBD1 for D (5 bases). Germline-derived CDR1 and CDR2 are MGHDK and SYGVNS. The V end lost 3 bases, the J end lost 5 bases, and 17 bases lay between the germline ends. The CDR3 sequence is 15 residues long. The CDR3 coding sequence is TGTGCCAGCAGTGACCACAGGTCTGGTACACACGAGCAGTACTTC. Translating gives CASSDHRSGTHEQYF.

This clone has a single count. V is TRBV28 and J is TRBJ1-1; 8 nucleotides align to TRBD1. This CDR3 has 15 residues. Germline CDR1 and CDR2: MDHEN and SYDVKM. V shed 2 bases and J 4 bases; nucleotides not matched to a gene: 6. The CDR3 DNA is TGTGCCAGCAGTTTACGGCAGGGGGCGAGCACTGAAGCTTTCTTT. Translating gives CASSLRQGASTEAFF.

The sample holds one count of this clone. This sequence joins TRBV7-5 and TRBJ2-5; no check of the table's D call, TRBD2, against the DNA was made. TRBV7-5 is classified as a pseudogene. The CDR3 contains 15 residues. The CDR3 protein is CARSGCRDSQETQYF. CDR3 in DNA: TGTGCCAGAAGCGGATGTAGGGACTCACAAGAGACCCAGTACTTC.

The chain joins TRBV6-5 to TRBJ2-1; TRBD1 matches at 8 bases. V trimming: 5 bases; J trimming: 15 bases; junction bases outside the gene matches: 12. This CDR3 has 13 amino acids. Germline lookup yields CDR1 MNHEY and CDR2 SVGAGI. CDR3: CASSPRQGAETFF. The CDR3 bases are TGTGCCAGCAGTCCACGTCAGGGGGCCGAGACGTTCTTC.

The rearrangement joins TRBV28 to TRBJ2-2; D not resolved. V was pared by 7 bases and J by 4 bases, with 4 bases between. The CDR3 has 11 amino acids. Germline V gives CDR1 MDHEN, CDR2 SYDVKM. This CDR3 is CASTSTGELFF. The CDR3, as DNA: TGTGCCAGCACGAGCACCGGGGAGCTGTTTTTT.

V gene TRBV27 combines with J gene TRBJ1-2, with TRBD1 matching 11 bases. Germline CDR1 is MNHEY and CDR2 is SMNVEV (reference sequence). CDR3 size: 14 residues. V gave up 6 bases and J gave up 4 bases; unmatched junction bases: 4. This CDR3 reads CASRRGTGGYGYTF. CDR3 nucleotide sequence: TGTGCCAGCAGGCGGGGGACAGGGGGCTATGGCTACACCTTC.

The J gene is TRBJ2-7, the V gene TRBV18; TRBD1 matches at 8 bases. This CDR3 contains 15 residues. V lost 2 bases to trimming and J lost 3 bases; unmatched junction nucleotides: 6. Per germline, CDR1 KGHSH and CDR2 LQKENI. The CDR3 DNA reads TGTGCCAGCTCACCATCGACAGGGGCAAACTACGAGCAGTACTTC. Amino acids: CASSPSTGANYEQYF.

The J gene is TRBJ2-5, the V gene TRBV4-2, with D perhaps matching TRBD2 (6 bases). CDR1 and CDR2 from the germline V gene are LGHNA and YNFKEQ. V gave up 3 bases and J gave up 5 bases, with 19 bases separating them. The CDR3 runs to 16 residues. The CDR3 reads CASSHSLGEERETQYF. CDR3 DNA sequence: TGTGCCAGCAGCCATTCTCTAGGGGAGGAGCGGGAGACCCAGTACTTC.